This T cell receptor (beta chain) derives from a study of blood T cell repertoires in COVID-19. Participants came from roughly 23 US areas, aged about 18 to 100 years. Self-reported history from a screening survey and questionnaire set each donor's cohort. Exposed enrollees had met someone with a PCR-confirmed or clinician-diagnosed COVID-19 case at some point within the 2 weeks before study entry. Original analysis: The authors estimated nucleated cell counts from reference gene primer amplification. Method: immunoSEQ multiplex PCR; TCRdb's copy keeps in-frame clones and lacks some. V and J calls and clone size come straight from that table; D and trimming were deduced from the DNA. The sample has about 250,000 clones, about 85% seen once. The sequenced sample was PBMCs or T cells enriched from blood (not recorded which). This clonotype was obtained from a woman aged 50 to 60 who had been exposed to COVID-19.

CDR3: CASSTRKRKIDYTF. The CDR3 nucleotides are TGTGCCAGCAGCACTAGAAAGAGGAAGATAGACTACACCTTC. V and J are TRBV11-2 and TRBJ1-2; D gene ambiguous. CDR3 length equals 14 residues. V was pared by 5 bases and J by 10 bases, with 20 bases between. From germline, CDR1 is SGHAT and CDR2 FQNNGV. The full variable domain, in which reference TRBV11-2 and TRBJ1-2 provide the parts outside the CDR3, is EAGVAQSPRYKIIEKRQSVAFWCNPISGHATLYWYQQILGQGPKLLIQFQNNGVVDDSQLPKDRFSAERLKGVDSTLKIQPAKLEDSAVYLCASSTRKRKIDYTFGSGTRLTVV.